This record concerns one TCR beta chain sequence. The CDR3 is 12 amino acids. Germline-derived CDR1 and CDR2 are SNHLY and FYNNEI. V was pared by 8 bases and J by 5 bases, with 7 bases between. The data were taken from a study of OX40 agonist ivuxolimab in advanced cancers. Study overall: Patients' therapy was ivuxolimab, an antibody that acts as an agonist of OX40 (CD134). Aged roughly 23 to 80 with a mean of approximately 60 years, they were around 79% male. Three dose-escalation patients had partial responses: one with hepatocellular carcinoma and two with cutaneous melanoma.

Data came from immunoSEQ multiplex PCR; TCRdb stores just in-frame clones and leaves some out. The sample contains around 35,000 clones, around 73% of which appear only once. The receptor comes from an adult with an advanced solid tumor such as melanoma, head and neck, liver or kidney cancer. The V call is TRBV2, the J call TRBJ1-6; D remains ambiguous. Sequenced here: CD4+ or CD8+ T cells sorted from blood, sampled in a trial of the OX40 agonist ivuxolimab. The CDR3 region has the DNA TGTGCCAGCCACGCTGATAATTCACCCCTCCACTTT. As protein: CASHADNSPLHF.